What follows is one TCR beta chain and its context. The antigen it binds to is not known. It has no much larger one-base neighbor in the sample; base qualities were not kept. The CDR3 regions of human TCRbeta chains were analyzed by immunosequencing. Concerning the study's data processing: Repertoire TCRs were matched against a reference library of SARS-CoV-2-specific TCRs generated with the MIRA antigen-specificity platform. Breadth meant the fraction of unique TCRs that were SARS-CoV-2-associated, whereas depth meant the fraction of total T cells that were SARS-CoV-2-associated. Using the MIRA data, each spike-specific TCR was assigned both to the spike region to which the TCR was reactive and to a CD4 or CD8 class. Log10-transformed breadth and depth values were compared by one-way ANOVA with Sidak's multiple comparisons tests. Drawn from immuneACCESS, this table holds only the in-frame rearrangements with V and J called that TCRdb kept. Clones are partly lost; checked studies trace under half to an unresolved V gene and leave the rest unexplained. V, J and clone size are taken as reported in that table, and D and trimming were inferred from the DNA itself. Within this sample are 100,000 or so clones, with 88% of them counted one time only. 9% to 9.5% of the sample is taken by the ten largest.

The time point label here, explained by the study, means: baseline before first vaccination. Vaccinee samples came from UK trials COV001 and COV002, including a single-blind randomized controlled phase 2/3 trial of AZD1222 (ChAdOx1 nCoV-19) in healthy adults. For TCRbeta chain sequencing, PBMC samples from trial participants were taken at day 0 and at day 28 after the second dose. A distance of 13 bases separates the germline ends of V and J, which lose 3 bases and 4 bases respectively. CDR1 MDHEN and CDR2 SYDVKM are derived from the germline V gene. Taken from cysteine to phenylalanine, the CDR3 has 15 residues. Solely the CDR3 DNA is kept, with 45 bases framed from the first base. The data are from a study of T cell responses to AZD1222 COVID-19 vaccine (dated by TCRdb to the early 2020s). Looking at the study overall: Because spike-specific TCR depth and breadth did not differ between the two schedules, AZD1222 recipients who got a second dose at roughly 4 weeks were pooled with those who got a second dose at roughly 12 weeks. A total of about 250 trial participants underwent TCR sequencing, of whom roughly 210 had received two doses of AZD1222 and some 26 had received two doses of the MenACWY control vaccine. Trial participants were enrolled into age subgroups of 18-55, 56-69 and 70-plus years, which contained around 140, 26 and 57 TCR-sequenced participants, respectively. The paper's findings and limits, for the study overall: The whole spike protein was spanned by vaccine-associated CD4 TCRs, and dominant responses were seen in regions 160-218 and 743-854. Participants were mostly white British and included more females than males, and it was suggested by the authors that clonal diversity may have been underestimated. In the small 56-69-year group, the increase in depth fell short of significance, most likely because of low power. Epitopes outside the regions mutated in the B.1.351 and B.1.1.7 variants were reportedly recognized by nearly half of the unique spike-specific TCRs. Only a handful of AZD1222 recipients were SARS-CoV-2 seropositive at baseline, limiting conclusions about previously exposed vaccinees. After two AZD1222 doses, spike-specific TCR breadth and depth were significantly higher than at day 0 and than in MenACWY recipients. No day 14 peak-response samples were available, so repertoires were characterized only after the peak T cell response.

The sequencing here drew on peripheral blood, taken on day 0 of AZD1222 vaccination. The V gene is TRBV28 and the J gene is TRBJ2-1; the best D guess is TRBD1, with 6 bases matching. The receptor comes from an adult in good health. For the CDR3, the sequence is CASSLVGGSYNEQFF. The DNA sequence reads TGTGCCAGCAGTTTGGTAGGGGGTTCGTACAATGAGCAGTTCTTC. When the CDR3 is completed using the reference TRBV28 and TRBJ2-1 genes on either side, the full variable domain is DVKVTQSSRYLVKRTGEKVFLECVQDMDHENMFWYRQDPGLGLRLIYFSYDVKMKEKGDIPEGYSVSREKKERFSLILESASTNQTSMYLCASSLVGGSYNEQFFGPGTRLTVL.